Sequencing of this T cell receptor (beta chain) was carried out in a study of Tregs in tolerant kidney transplant recipients (dated by TCRdb to about 2019). Regarding the complete study: The study applied TCRbeta sequencing to find donor-specific regulatory T cells before combined kidney and bone marrow transplantation and then followed those same cells after transplant. Several methods of expanding Tregs specific for an allogeneic donor were compared by TCRbeta repertoire sequencing in a few healthy controls. The study at large found these results: Because the study included only a small number of patients, the results must be confirmed in larger populations and under other immunosuppression protocols. Biological reproducibility was not directly addressed, though technical replication error appeared minimal. Expanding Tregs with activated donor B cells appeared to identify the most biologically relevant and donor-specific TCRbeta repertoire.

Spanning cysteine to phenylalanine, the CDR3 consists of 14 amino acids. The sequence is cut down to CDR3 DNA, 42 bases in frame from base 1. Trimming removed 5 bases from V and 6 bases from J; the gene matches leave 9 bases unexplained. CDR1 PRHDT and CDR2 FYEKMQ were looked up in the germline V gene (reference sequence). On this clone itself: The antigen it binds to is not known. Base qualities were left out, and no much larger clone turns up one base away.

Unstimulated Tregs (CD4+CD25+CD127-), CD4+ non-Tregs (CD4+CD25-), CD4 and CD8 cells were FACS-sorted from thawed PBMCs. Healthy control blood came either as purchased buffy coats or from healthy volunteers. Healthy control blood was processed to PBMCs by Ficoll density gradient and cryopreserved, and patient PBMCs were collected before and after transplant. Genomic DNA was extracted from sorted cells with the QIAGEN DNeasy Blood and Tissue Kit for TCRbeta CDR3 sequencing. High-throughput TCRbeta CDR3 sequencing was carried out commercially through immunoSEQ, with PCR amplification with bias correction and internal controls included. As for the original processing: Unique productive TCRbeta sequences were defined by CDR3 nucleotide sequence where primers matched, and otherwise by CDR3 amino acid sequence together with Vbeta and Jbeta genes. To correct for sorting error, sequences found in more than one sorted population at a frequency ratio of 2:1 or less were discarded, and the remaining shared sequences were assigned to the population with the higher frequency. Sequences were defined as donor-reactive when expanded at least 5-fold in CFSE-low cells versus unstimulated cells and present at a frequency of at least 0.01% in CFSE-low cells. Jensen-Shannon divergence calculated on the top 100 TCRbeta sequences ranked by frequency was used to measure repertoire divergence. For samples with multiple sequencing runs, sorting error was corrected in each run separately before the runs were combined. The clones in this table, taken by TCRdb from immuneACCESS, are in-frame only. Not every clone is retained; where verified, under half of the shortfall comes from an unresolved V gene, and the cause of the rest is unknown. Clone size and the V and J calls come from that table; the DNA yielded D and trimming. The sample includes about 240,000 clones, with approximately 83% observed a single time. Clones ranked in the top ten supply under 0.65% of the sample.

This TCR was recovered from a human donor in good health. The V gene is TRBV13 and the J gene is TRBJ1-2, and 7 junction bases match TRBD1. Sequencing input: CD4+ T cells from blood. The CDR3 corresponds to CASSRTDRDNGYTF. The base sequence is TGTGCCAGCAGCCGGACAGACAGGGATAATGGCTACACCTTC.